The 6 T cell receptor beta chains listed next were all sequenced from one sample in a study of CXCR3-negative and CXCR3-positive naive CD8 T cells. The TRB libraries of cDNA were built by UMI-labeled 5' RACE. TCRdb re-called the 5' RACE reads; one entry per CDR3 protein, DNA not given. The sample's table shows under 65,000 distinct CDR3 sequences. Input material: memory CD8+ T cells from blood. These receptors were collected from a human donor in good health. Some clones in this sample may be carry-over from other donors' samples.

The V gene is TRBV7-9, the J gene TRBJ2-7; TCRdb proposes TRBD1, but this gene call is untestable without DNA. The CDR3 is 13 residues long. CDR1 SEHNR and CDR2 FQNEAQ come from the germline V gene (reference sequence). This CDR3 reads CASSHQGSYEQYF.

The CDR3 loop is CASSQVNEGPTGNFGSNQPQHF. The genes are TRBV3-1 and TRBJ1-5; as DNA is missing, the TRBD1 call by TCRdb cannot be tested. Germline CDR1 LGHDT, CDR2 YNNKEL (reference sequence). CDR3 length: 22 residues.

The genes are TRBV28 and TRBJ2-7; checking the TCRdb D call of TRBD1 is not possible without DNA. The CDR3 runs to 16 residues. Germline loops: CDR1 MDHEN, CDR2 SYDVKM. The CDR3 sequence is CASSLGRDRVIYEQYF.

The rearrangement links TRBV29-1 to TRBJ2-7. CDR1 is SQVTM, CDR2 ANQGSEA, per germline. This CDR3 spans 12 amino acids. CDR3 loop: CSVGGQSYEQYF.

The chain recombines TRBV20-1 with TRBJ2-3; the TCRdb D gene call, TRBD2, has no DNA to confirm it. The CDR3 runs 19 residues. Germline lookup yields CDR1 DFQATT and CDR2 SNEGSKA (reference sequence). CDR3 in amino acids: CSARDLGLAGGLGADTQYF.

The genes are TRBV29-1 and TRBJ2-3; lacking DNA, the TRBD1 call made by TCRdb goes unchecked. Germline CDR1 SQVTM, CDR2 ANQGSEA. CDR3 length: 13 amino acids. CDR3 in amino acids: CSVDVGQGGTQYF.